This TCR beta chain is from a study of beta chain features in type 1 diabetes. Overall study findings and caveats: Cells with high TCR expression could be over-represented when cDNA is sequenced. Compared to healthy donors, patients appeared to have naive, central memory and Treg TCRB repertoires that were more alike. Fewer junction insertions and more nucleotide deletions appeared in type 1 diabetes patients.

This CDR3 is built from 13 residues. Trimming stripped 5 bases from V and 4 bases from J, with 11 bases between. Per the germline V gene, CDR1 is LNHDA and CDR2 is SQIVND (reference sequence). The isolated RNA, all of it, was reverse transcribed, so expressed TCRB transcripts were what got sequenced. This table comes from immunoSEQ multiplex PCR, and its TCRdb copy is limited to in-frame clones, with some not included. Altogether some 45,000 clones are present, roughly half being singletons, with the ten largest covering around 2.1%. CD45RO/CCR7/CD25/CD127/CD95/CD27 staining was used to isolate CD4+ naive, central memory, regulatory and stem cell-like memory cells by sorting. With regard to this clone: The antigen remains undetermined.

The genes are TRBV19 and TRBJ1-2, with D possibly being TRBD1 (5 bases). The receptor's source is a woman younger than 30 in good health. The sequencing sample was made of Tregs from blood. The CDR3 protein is CASSFDRFYGYTF. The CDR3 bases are TGTGCCAGTAGTTTTGACAGATTCTATGGCTACACCTTC.